This T cell receptor beta chain was documented in a study of Ad26.COV2.S vaccination and SARS-CoV-2 variants. Across the study: In the COV1001 trial, the donor was in the Ad26.COV2.S arm. Ad26.COV2.S given intramuscularly, once or twice 56 days apart.

This clone was counted a single time. As yet, its antigen is unknown. Some clones are missing from TCRdb's copy, which holds only in-frame ones; the method was immunoSEQ multiplex PCR. Of about 460,000 clones listed, roughly 87% are singletons. Germline CDR1 reads GTSNPN; CDR2 reads SVGIG (reference sequence). The V end lost 1 base, the J end lost 2 bases, and 9 bases lay between the germline ends. This CDR3 region has 15 residues. Study-wide results and limits: It was reported that spike-specific CD8+ and CD4+ T cell responses were substantially broad after vaccination.

The treatment: 19 received Ad26.COV2.S at low or high dose, single or two shots; a few received placebo; per-sample allocation not given. All samples were drawn on day 63, counting from the first vaccine or placebo injection. This Boston cohort included adults aged 18-55 years. Specimen: peripheral blood, collected in a trial of Ad26.COV2.S vaccine versus placebo. The origin of this receptor is a person aged 18-65 years who received the Ad26.COV2.S COVID-19 vaccine or a placebo. The genes are TRBV30 and TRBJ2-6; D is ambiguous. The CDR3 region has the DNA TGTGCCTGGAGTGGATCTAGGACTGGGGCCAACGTCCTGACTTTC. This codes for CAWSGSRTGANVLTF. The complete variable domain, with remaining parts taken from reference TRBV30 and TRBJ2-6, reads SQTIHQWPATLVQPVGSPLSLECTVEGTSNPNLYWYRQAAGRGLQLLFYSVGIGQISSEVPQNLSASRPQDRQFILSSKKLLLSDSGFYLCAWSGSRTGANVLTFGAGSRLTVL.